This TCR beta chain was sequenced in a study of blood T cells in healthy people across ages. This clonotype was observed a handful of times. The authors ran a second PCR of roughly 6 to 12 cycles using a sample-barcoded 5' primer and a J-beta primer mix. TCRdb re-called the 5' RACE reads through MiXCR, storing one row per CDR3 protein. The repertoire holds hundreds of thousands of distinct CDR3 sequences, with 58% as singletons. Sequences were obtained from blood. This TCR was sampled from a man aged 30 to 45 in good health.

The CDR3 DNA is TGTGCCAGCTTTGGAGGGAGCTCCTACGAGCAGTACTTC. This encodes CASFGGSSYEQYF. V is TRBV6-6 and J is TRBJ2-7, with D possibly TRBD2 on 6 matching bases. This CDR3 region has 13 residues. V dropped 8 bases and J dropped 0 bases, with 11 bases sitting between them. Per germline, CDR1 MNHNY and CDR2 SVGAGI (reference sequence).